Following are 8 T cell receptor beta chains from one sample sequenced in a study of neurological immune-mediated disorders. TCRdb used MiXCR to reprocess the 5' RACE reads, holding one entry per CDR3 protein. This table holds approximately 74,000 distinct CDR3 sequences, approximately 5.2% found once. Sequenced input: PBMCs. These receptors all come from a man between 18 and 35 years old with multiple sclerosis.

This clonotype was found many times. The J gene is TRBJ2-1, the V gene TRBV19, with TRBD1 identical over 12 bases. CDR1 is LNHDA, CDR2 SQIVND, per germline (reference sequence). This CDR3 region has 14 residues. V lost 5 bases and J lost 9; bases outside the gene matches: 5. The CDR3 DNA is TGTGCCAGTAGTGCGGGACAGGGGGCTACTGAGCAGTTCTTC. This codes for CASSAGQGATEQFF.

This clonotype was seen many times. The chain joins TRBV5-1 to TRBJ2-5; D is uncertain. This CDR3 is built from 14 residues. CDR1 is SGHRS, CDR2 YFSETQ, per germline. V was clipped by 4 bases and J by 4 bases, with 14 bases between them. The CDR3 sequence: CASSPRNLGETQYF. The CDR3 DNA sequence: TGCGCCAGCAGCCCTAGGAACCTGGGAGAGACCCAGTACTTC.

The table lists this clonotype with many counts. This chain joins TRBV6-1 and TRBJ1-1; D remains ambiguous. The CDR3 consists of 13 residues. The germline gives CDR1 MNHNS, CDR2 SASEGT. Trimming took off 10 bases at V and 0 bases at J, with 12 bases between the two ends. DNA for the CDR3: TGTGCCACCTCGGGGAGACTGAACACTGAAGCTTTCTTT. It is translated as CATSGRLNTEAFF.

Concerning this clonotype: An end of the junction does not agree with germline; a read error may underlie this. This chain joins TRBV20-1 and TRBJ1-6; D ambiguous. Germline V gene sequence: CDR1 DFQATT, CDR2 SNEGSKA (reference sequence). CDR3 size: 13 residues. CDR3 in DNA: TGCAGTGCGGCGGAGACGGGTTATTCACCCCTCAACTTT. This codes for CSAAETGYSPLNF.

This clonotype was recorded at least ten times. The chain links TRBV11-3 to TRBJ2-1; D gene unclear. The CDR3 contains 13 residues. V lost 5 bases and J lost 7, with 12 bases in between. Germline V gives CDR1 SGHNT, CDR2 YENEEA. The CDR3 DNA follows: TGTGCCAGCAGCCCCTCCCCCCGGAATGAGCAGTTCTTC. Its protein product is CASSPSPRNEQFF.

Points on this clonotype: This may come from a read error, since a much larger clone is one base off. This chain connects TRBV5-5 to TRBJ1-3; TRBD1 matches at 10 bases. In germline, CDR1 is SGHKS, CDR2 YYEKEE (reference sequence). This CDR3 has 16 residues. V was clipped by 3 bases and J by 4 bases; unmatched bases: 7. The CDR3 DNA sequence: TGTGCCAGCAGCTCGGGACAGGGGTCGCGAGGAAACACCATATATTTT. Translating it yields CASSSGQGSRGNTIYF.

This clonotype was detected ten times or more. The germline gene is not matched at one end of the junction; a read error may be the cause. CDR3 in DNA: TGTGCCAGCAGCTTCAAAGGGGTGAATACTGAAGCTTTCTTT. This sequence encodes CASSFKGVNTEAFF. J is TRBJ1-1 and V is TRBV5-6; D might be TRBD1 (5 bases). CDR1 is SGHDT and CDR2 is YYEEEE in the germline V gene. The CDR3 length is 14 residues.

This clonotype was recorded at least ten times. This chain connects TRBV15 to TRBJ1-6; D may be TRBD1 (6 bases). CDR1 LNHNV and CDR2 YYDKDF come from the germline V gene (reference sequence). V dropped 1 base and J dropped 9 bases, with 7 bases sitting between them. This CDR3 region has 13 residues. CDR3: CATSRVTGSPLHF. CDR3 in DNA: TGTGCCACCAGCAGAGTGACAGGTTCACCCCTCCACTTT.